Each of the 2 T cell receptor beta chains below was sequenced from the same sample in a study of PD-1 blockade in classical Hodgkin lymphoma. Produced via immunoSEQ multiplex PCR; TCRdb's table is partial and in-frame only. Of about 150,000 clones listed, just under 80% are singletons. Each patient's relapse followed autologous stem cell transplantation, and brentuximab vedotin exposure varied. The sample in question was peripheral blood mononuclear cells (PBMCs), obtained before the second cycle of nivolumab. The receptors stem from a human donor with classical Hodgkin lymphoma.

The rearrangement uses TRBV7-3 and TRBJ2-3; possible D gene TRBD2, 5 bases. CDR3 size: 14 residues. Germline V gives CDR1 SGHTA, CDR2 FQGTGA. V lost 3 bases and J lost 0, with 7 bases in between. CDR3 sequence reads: CASSFSESTDTQYF. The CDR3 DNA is TGTGCCAGCAGCTTTAGCGAGAGCACAGATACGCAGTATTTT.

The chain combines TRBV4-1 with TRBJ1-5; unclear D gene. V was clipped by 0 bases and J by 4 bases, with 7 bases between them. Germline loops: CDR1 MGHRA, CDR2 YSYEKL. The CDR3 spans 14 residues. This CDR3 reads CASSQDPFNQPQHF. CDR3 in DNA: TGCGCCAGCAGCCAAGATCCGTTTAATCAGCCCCAGCATTTT.